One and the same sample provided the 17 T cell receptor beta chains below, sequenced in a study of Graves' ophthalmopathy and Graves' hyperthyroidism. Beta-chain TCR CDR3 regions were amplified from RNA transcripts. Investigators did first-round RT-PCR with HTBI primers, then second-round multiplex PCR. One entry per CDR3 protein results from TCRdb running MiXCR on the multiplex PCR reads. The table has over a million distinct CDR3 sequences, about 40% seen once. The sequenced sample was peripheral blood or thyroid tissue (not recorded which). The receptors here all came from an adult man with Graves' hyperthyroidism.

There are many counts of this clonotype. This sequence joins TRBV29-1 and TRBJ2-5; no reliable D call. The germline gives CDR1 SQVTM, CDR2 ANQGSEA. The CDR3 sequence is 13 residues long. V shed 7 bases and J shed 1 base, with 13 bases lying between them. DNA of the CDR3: TGCAGCGCAGACACCTCCTTCCAAGAGACCCAGTACTTC. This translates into CSADTSFQETQYF.

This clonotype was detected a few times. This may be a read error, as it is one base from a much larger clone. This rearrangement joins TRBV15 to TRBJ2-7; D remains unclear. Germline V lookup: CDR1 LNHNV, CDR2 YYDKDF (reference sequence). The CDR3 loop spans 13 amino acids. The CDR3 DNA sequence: TGTGCCACCAGCGGAGAGCGAGGCTACGAGCAGTACTTC. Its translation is CATSGERGYEQYF.

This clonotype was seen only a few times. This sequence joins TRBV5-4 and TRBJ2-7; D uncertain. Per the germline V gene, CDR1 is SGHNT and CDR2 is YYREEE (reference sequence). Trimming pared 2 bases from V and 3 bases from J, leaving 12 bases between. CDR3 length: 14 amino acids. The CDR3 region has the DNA TGTGCCAGCAGCTTAAAAGGCAGACTCTACGAGCAGTACTTC. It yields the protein CASSLKGRLYEQYF. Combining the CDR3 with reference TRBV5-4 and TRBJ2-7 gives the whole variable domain ETGVTQSPTHLIKTRGQQVTLRCSSQSGHNTVSWYQQALGQGPQFIFQYYREEENGRGNFPPRFSGLQFPNYSSELNVNALELDDSALYLCASSLKGRLYEQYFGPGTRLTVT.

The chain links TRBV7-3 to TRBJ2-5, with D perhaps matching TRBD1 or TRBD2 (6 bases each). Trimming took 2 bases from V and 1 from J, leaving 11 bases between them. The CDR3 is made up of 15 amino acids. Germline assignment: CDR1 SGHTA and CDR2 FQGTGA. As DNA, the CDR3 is TGTGCCAGCAGCTTACTTGGGGGGCCCCAAGAGACCCAGTACTTC. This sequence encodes CASSLLGGPQETQYF.

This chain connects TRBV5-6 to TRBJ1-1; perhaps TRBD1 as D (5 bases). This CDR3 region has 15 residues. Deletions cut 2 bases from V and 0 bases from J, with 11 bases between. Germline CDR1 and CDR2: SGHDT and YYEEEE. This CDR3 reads CASSLMGTVNTEAFF. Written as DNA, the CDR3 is TGTGCCAGCAGCTTAATGGGGACGGTGAACACTGAAGCTTTCTTT.

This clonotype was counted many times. The CDR3 DNA is TGTGCCAGTAGTACGCGGGACAGGGTAAGGACTGAAGCTTTCTTT. Translated: CASSTRDRVRTEAFF. The rearrangement uses TRBV19 and TRBJ1-1, with 9 nucleotides matching TRBD1. This CDR3 has 15 amino acids. Per the germline V gene, CDR1 is LNHDA and CDR2 is SQIVND (reference sequence). Unmatched junction bases numbered 8, after V lost 4 bases and J lost 5 bases.

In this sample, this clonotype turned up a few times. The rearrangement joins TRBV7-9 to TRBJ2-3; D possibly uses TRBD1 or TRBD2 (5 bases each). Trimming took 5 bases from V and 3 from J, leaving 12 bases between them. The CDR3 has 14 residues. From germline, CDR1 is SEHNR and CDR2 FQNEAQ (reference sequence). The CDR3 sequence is CASSRGSGTDTQYF. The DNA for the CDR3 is TGTGCCAGCAGCCGCGGGTCAGGGACAGATACGCAGTATTTT. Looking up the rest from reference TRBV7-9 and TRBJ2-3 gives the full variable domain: DTGVSQNPRHKITKRGQNVTFRCDPISEHNRLYWYRQTLGQGPEFLTYFQNEAQLEKSRLLSDRFSAERPKGSFSTLEIQRTEQGDSAMYLCASSRGSGTDTQYFGPGTRLTVL.

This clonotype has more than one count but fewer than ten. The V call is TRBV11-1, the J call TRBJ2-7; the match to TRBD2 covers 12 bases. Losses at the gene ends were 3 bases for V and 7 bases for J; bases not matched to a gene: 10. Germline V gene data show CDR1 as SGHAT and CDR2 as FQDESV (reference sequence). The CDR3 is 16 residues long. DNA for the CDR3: TGTGCCAGCAGCTTTTCCGTGACTAGCGGGAGTTATGAGCAGTACTTC. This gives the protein CASSFSVTSGSYEQYF.

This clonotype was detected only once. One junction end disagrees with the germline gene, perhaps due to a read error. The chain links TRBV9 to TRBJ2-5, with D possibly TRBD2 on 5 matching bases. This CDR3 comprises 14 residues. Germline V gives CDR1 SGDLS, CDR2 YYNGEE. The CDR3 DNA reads TGTGCCAGCAGCGACTTGAGCGGCCAAGGGACCCAGTACTTC. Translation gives CASSDLSGQGTQYF.

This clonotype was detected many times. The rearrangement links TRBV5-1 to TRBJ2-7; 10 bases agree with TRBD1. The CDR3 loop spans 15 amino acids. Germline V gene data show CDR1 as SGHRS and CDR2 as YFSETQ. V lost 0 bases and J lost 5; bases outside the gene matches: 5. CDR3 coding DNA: TGCGCCAGCAGCTTGGGGGGGACAGGGGCCCACGAGCAGTACTTC. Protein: CASSLGGTGAHEQYF.

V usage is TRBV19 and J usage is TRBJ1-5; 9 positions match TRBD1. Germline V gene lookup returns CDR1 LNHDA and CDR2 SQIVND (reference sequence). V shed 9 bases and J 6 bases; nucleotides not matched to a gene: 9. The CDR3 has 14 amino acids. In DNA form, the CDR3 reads TGTGCCAGCGGGAGGGGACAGGGTGGTCAGCCCCAGCATTTT. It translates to CASGRGQGGQPQHF.

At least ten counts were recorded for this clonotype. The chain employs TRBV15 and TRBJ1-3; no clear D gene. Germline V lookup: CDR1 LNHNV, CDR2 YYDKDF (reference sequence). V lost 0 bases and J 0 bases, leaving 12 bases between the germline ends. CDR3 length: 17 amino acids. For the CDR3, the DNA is TGTGCCACCAGCAGAGAAACGGATACAACCTCTGGAAACACCATATATTTT. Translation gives CATSRETDTTSGNTIYF.

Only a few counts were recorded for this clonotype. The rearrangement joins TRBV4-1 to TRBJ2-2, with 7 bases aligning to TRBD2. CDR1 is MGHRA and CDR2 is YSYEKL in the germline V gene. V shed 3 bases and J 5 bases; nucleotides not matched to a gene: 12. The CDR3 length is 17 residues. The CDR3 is CASSQQVTSDITGELFF. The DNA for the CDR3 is TGCGCCAGCAGCCAGCAGGTTACTAGCGACATAACCGGGGAGCTGTTTTTT.

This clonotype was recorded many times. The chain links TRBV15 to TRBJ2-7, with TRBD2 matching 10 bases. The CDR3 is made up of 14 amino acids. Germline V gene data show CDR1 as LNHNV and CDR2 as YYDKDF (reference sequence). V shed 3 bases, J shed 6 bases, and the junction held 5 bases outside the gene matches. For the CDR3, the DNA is TGTGCCACCAGCAGTTCCGGGACTAGCGTCGAGCAGTACTTC. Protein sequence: CATSSSGTSVEQYF.

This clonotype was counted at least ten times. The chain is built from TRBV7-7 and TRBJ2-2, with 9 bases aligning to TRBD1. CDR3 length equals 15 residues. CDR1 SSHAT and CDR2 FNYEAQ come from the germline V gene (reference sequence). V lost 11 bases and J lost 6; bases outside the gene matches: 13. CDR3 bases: TGTGCCGTCCGGGACAGGGCTTATGAGGCCGGGGAGCTGTTTTTT. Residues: CAVRDRAYEAGELFF.

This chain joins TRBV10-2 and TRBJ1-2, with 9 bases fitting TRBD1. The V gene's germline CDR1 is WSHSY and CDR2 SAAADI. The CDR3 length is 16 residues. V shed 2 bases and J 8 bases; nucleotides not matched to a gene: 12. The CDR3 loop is CASSETRDRENWGYTF. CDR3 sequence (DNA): TGCGCCAGCAGTGAGACCCGGGACAGGGAGAACTGGGGCTACACCTTC.

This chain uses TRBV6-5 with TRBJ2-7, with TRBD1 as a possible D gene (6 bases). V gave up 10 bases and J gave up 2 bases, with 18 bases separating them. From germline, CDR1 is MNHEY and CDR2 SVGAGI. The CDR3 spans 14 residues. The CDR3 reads CATAPGQPTYEQYF. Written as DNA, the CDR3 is TGTGCCACCGCCCCTGGACAGCCGACCTACGAGCAGTACTTC.